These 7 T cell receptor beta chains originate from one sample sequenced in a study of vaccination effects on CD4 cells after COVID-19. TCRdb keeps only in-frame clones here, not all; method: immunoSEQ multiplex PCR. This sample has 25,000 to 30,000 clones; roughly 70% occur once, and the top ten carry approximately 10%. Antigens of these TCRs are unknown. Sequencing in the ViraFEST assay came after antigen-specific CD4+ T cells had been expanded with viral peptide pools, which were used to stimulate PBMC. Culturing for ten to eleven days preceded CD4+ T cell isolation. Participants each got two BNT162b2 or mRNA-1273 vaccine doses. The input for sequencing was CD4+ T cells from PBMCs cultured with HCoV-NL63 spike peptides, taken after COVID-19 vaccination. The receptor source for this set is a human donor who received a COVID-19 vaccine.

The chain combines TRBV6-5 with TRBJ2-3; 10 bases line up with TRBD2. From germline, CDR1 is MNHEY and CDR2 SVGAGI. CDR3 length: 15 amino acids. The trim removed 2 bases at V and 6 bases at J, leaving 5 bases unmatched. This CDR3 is CASSYQRGGMDTQYF. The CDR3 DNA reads TGTGCCAGCAGTTACCAGCGGGGGGGCATGGATACGCAGTATTTT.

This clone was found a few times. The CDR3: CASSQAGRLSYEQYF. The CDR3 DNA reads as TGCGCCAGCAGCCAAGCTGGACGGTTATCCTACGAGCAGTACTTC. The rearrangement joins TRBV4-1 to TRBJ2-7; D not certain. V was pared by 1 base and J by 1 base, with 11 bases between. This CDR3 is 15 amino acids long. The V gene's germline CDR1 is MGHRA and CDR2 YSYEKL.

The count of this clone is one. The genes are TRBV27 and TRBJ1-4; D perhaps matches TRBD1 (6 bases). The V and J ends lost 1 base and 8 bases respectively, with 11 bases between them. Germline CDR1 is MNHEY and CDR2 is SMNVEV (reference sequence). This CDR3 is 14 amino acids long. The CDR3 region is CASSLLGAGEKLFF. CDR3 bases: TGTGCCAGCAGTTTATTGGGGGCGGGGGAAAAACTGTTTTTT.

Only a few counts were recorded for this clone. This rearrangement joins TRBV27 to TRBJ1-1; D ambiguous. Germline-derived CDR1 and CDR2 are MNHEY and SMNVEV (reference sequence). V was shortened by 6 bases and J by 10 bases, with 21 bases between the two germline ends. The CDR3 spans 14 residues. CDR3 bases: TGTGCCAGCAGGCCCGTTCTCGGGAGGAGGAGAGCTTTCTTT. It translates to CASRPVLGRRRAFF.

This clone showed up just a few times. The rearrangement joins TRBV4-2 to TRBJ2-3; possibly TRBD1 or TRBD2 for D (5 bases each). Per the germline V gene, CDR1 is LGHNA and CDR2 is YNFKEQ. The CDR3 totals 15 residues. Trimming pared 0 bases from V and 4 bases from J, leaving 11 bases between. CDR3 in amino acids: CASSQDRQGADTQYF. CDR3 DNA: TGTGCCAGCAGCCAAGATAGGCAGGGAGCAGATACGCAGTATTTT.

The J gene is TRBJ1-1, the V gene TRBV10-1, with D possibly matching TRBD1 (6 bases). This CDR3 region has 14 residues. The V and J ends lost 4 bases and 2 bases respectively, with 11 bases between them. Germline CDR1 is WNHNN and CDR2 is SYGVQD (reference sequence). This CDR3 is CASSGAGENTEAFF. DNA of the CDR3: TGCGCCAGCAGTGGCGCAGGGGAAAACACTGAAGCTTTCTTT.

This CDR3 reads CASSRTGGDNEQFF. CDR3 coding DNA: TGTGCCAGCAGTAGAACGGGGGGCGACAATGAGCAGTTCTTC. The J gene is TRBJ2-1, the V gene TRBV5-4; D is possibly TRBD2 (7 bases). In germline, CDR1 is SGHNT, CDR2 YYREEE (reference sequence). Trimming stripped 5 bases from V and 5 bases from J, with 14 bases between. This CDR3 comprises 14 residues.